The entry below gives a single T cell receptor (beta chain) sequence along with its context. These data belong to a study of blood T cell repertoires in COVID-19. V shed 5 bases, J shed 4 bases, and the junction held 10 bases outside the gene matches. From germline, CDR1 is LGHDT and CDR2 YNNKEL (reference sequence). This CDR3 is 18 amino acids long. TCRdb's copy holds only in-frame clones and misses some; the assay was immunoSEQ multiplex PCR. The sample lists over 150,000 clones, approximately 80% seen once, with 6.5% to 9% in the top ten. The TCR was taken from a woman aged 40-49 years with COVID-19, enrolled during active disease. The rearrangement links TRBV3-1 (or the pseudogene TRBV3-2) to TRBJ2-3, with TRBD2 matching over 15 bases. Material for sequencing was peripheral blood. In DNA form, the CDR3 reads TGTGCCAGCAGCATTCCGGGACTAGCGGGAGGCATTCCAGATACGCAGTATTTT. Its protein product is CASSIPGLAGGIPDTQYF.